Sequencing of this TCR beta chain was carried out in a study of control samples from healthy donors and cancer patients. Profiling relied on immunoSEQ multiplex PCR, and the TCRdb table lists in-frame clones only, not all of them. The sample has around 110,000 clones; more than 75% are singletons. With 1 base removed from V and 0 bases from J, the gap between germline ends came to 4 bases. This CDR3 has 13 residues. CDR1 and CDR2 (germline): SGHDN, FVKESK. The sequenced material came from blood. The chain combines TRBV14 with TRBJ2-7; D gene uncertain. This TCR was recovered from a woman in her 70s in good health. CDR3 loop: CASSQAASYEQYF. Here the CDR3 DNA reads TGTGCCAGCAGCCAAGCCGCCTCCTACGAGCAGTACTTC.